Listed here is a single T cell receptor beta chain. With 3 bases clipped from V and 10 bases from J, the junction kept 13 bases outside the gene matches. This CDR3 is built from 14 residues. Germline values: CDR1 GTSNPN, CDR2 SVGIG (reference sequence). The sample comes from a study of blood T cell repertoires in COVID-19. Study-wide context: Samples taken during acute and convalescent COVID-19 were collected in the United States, Italy and Spain. T cells, B-cell-depleted T cells, or PBMCs provided the cDNA or gDNA that served as material.

Profiling relied on immunoSEQ multiplex PCR, and the TCRdb table lists in-frame clones only, not all of them. The table lists around 21,000 clones, 75% to 85% of them singletons, with 56% in the top ten. Sample: peripheral blood. This rearrangement joins TRBV30 to TRBJ2-3, with 7 bases aligning to TRBD2. The sequence came from a man of 80 years or more with acute or convalescent COVID-19. The CDR3 loop is CAWRRSGASGAQYF. CDR3 nucleotide sequence: TGTGCCTGGAGGCGGTCCGGGGCTAGCGGAGCGCAGTATTTT.